This TCR beta chain was captured in a study of blood T cell repertoires in COVID-19. Study context: COVID-19 samples, acute and convalescent, were from the United States, Italy and Spain. PBMCs, B-cell-depleted T cells, or T cells provided the cDNA or gDNA that made up the material.

This clone was picked up one time. CDR3 length: 12 amino acids. The ends were cut back, 7 bases at V and 8 bases at J, with 11 bases in the middle. Original methodology: Counts of nucleated cells, estimated from reference gene primer amplification, were obtained. The repertoire was sequenced with immunoSEQ multiplex PCR; TCRdb's copy has only in-frame clones and lacks some. From that table come the V and J calls and clone size; the DNA was used to work out D and trimming. The table has 200,000 or so clones, about 80% seen once. The V and J genes are TRBV12-3 or TRBV12-4 and TRBJ1-4; D not certain. The sequence was obtained from a human donor with acute or convalescent COVID-19. The donor label of this sample is uncertain. Sequencing used peripheral blood. The CDR3 sequence: CASTWEREKLFF. Here the CDR3 DNA reads TGTGCCAGCACTTGGGAGCGAGAAAAACTGTTTTTT.